These 8 T cell receptor beta chains originate from one sample sequenced in a study of T cells expressing NK-cell markers. TCRdb re-called the 5' RACE reads and shows each CDR3 protein once, DNA omitted. The listing contains about 400,000 distinct CDR3 sequences. Sequenced: blood T cells: a sorted CD56 or NKG2C T cell subset, CD4+ or CD8+ T cells, or bulk PBMC T cells (not recorded which). These receptor sequences come from a woman in her fifties or sixties in good health.

The chain couples TRBV28 to TRBJ1-2; TCRdb proposes TRBD1, but this gene call is untestable without DNA. CDR3 length: 15 amino acids. CDR1 and CDR2 (germline): MDHEN, SYDVKM. CDR3 loop: CASSNTGTGPSGYTF.

V gene TRBV5-1 combines with J gene TRBJ2-1; TCRdb reports TRBD1, a call that lacks DNA to check it against. The CDR3 has 14 amino acids. The germline V gene has CDR1 SGHRS and CDR2 YFSETQ. The CDR3 is CASSWAGGSDEQFF.

The chain joins TRBV9 to TRBJ2-1. Germline lookup yields CDR1 SGDLS and CDR2 YYNGEE. The CDR3 extends over 15 amino acids. CDR3 in amino acids: CASSVEPISYNEQFF.

V gene TRBV12-3 or TRBV12-4 combines with J gene TRBJ1-1; with no DNA, the TCRdb D assignment of TRBD1 cannot be verified. The CDR3 contains 14 residues. CDR3 loop: CATSGDRDDTEAFF.

The chain is built from TRBV5-1 and TRBJ2-5; TCRdb's D gene call, TRBD2, goes unchecked for lack of DNA. This CDR3 spans 16 amino acids. CDR1 and CDR2 (germline): SGHRS, YFSETQ. The CDR3 is CASSLTSGIRLETQYF. The full variable domain, with the rest looked up from reference TRBV5-1 and TRBJ2-5, is KAGVTQTPRYLIKTRGQQVTLSCSPISGHRSVSWYQQTPGQGLQFLFEYFSETQRNKGNFPGRFSGRQFSNSRSEMNVSTLELGDSALYLCASSLTSGIRLETQYFGPGTRLLVL.

The J gene is TRBJ2-7, the V gene TRBV6-2 or TRBV6-3; the D gene TCRdb calls, TRBD2, cannot be checked with no DNA. Germline assignment: CDR1 MNHEY and CDR2 SVGEGT. This CDR3 has 15 residues. The CDR3 protein is CASSYSSLAGDEQYF.

The rearrangement links TRBV11-2 to TRBJ2-5; TCRdb names TRBD1, which stays unverified in the absence of DNA. Germline-derived CDR1 and CDR2 are SGHAT and FQNNGV. The CDR3 sequence is 14 residues long. The CDR3 sequence is CASSSIRGPETQYF.

The chain joins TRBV24-1 to TRBJ2-3; the TCRdb call, TRBD1, lacks DNA for checking. This CDR3 is 14 amino acids long. Germline CDR1 KGHDR, CDR2 SFDVKD. This CDR3 is CATRGQPSTDTQYF.